One and the same sample provided the 30 T cell receptor beta chains below, sequenced in a study of neoadjuvant anti-PD-1 for oral cavity cancer. Data came from immunoSEQ multiplex PCR; TCRdb stores just in-frame clones and leaves some out. Here the sample spans around 62,000 clones, approximately 79% being singletons. The source was PBMCs, collected before nivolumab (anti-PD-1) treatment. Every receptor here comes from a person between 35 and 79 years old with oral cavity squamous cell carcinoma.

The chain links TRBV9 to TRBJ2-1, with 13 nucleotides matching TRBD2. The ends lost 0 bases at V and 8 bases at J; junction bases unmatched: 2. Germline V gene lookup returns CDR1 SGDLS and CDR2 YYNGEE. CDR3 length: 15 residues. The CDR3 sequence: CASSVVGLAGYEQFF. The CDR3 nucleotides are TGTGCCAGCAGCGTAGTGGGACTAGCGGGATATGAGCAGTTCTTC.

CDR3 loop: CASSSQHRVGEQFF. DNA for the CDR3: TGTGCCAGCAGTTCGCAACACAGGGTGGGGGAGCAGTTCTTC. The chain employs TRBV6-5 and TRBJ2-1, with D possibly TRBD1 on 6 matching bases. CDR1 is MNHEY and CDR2 is SVGAGI in the germline V gene. The CDR3 runs 14 residues. V was trimmed by 4 bases and J by 10 bases, leaving 17 bases between them.

The DNA of the CDR3 is TGTGCCAGCATGCTGACAGGGCGCTCCTACGAGCAGTACTTC. This sequence encodes CASMLTGRSYEQYF. J is TRBJ2-7 and V is TRBV2; 7 nucleotides align to TRBD1. There are 14 residues in the CDR3. The trim removed 7 bases at V and 0 bases at J, leaving 6 bases unmatched. Germline loops: CDR1 SNHLY, CDR2 FYNNEI.

This CDR3 reads CASSLETRNTEAFF. CDR3 bases: TGCGCCAGCAGCTTGGAAACAAGAAACACTGAAGCTTTCTTT. This chain links TRBV5-1 with TRBJ1-1; no reliable D call. Germline V gene lookup returns CDR1 SGHRS and CDR2 YFSETQ. The V and J ends lost 0 bases and 2 bases respectively, with 8 bases between them. The length of the CDR3 is 14 residues.

This chain links TRBV19 with TRBJ1-1, with D perhaps matching TRBD1 (5 bases). There are 13 residues in the CDR3. The V end lost 6 bases, the J end lost 4 bases, and 12 bases lay between the germline ends. Germline CDR1 LNHDA, CDR2 SQIVND (reference sequence). The CDR3 coding sequence is TGTGCCAGTAGGGCCCTTGACAGCACTGAAGCTTTCTTT. The encoded protein is CASRALDSTEAFF.

This sequence joins TRBV7-2 and TRBJ1-2; the D is unclear. CDR1 and CDR2 from the germline V gene are SGHTA and FQGNSA. This CDR3 is 13 amino acids long. V lost 1 base to trimming and J lost 8 bases, with 11 bases between them. CDR3 in DNA: TGTGCCAGCAGCTTAGGGTGGAGGGCGGGCTACACCTTC. Translating it yields CASSLGWRAGYTF.

This clone has only one observation. The chain recombines TRBV2 with TRBJ2-3; 8 bases are a match to TRBD2. Per germline, CDR1 SNHLY and CDR2 FYNNEI. Trimming took 3 bases from V and 3 from J; bases not matched to a gene: 5. CDR3 length: 15 amino acids. The CDR3 nucleotides are TGTGCCAGCAGTGAGGGGCGGGGGGCAACAGATACGCAGTATTTT. This sequence encodes CASSEGRGATDTQYF.

The genes are TRBV7-9 and TRBJ1-1; D is ambiguous. The CDR3 spans 14 residues. Trimming removed 8 bases from V and 1 base from J, with 14 bases in between. CDR1 and CDR2 from the germline V gene are SEHNR and FQNEAQ (reference sequence). This CDR3 reads CASSLGKGNTEAFF. CDR3 DNA: TGTGCCAGCTCGCTGGGGAAGGGGAACACTGAAGCTTTCTTT.

This chain joins TRBV30 and TRBJ1-1; 8 nucleotides line up with TRBD1. This CDR3 has 13 amino acids. With 3 bases clipped from V and 4 bases from J, the junction kept 4 bases outside the gene matches. Germline values: CDR1 GTSNPN, CDR2 SVGIG (reference sequence). As DNA, the CDR3 is TGTGCCTGGAGATACGGACAGGGCACTGAAGCTTTCTTT. It yields the protein CAWRYGQGTEAFF.

This chain connects TRBV6-1 to TRBJ1-1; no firm D call. The V gene lost 8 bases and the J gene lost 6 bases, with 16 bases spanning the gap. CDR1 is MNHNS, CDR2 SASEGT, per germline. The CDR3 has 13 residues. CDR3 loop: CASPVLGGAEAFF. The CDR3 DNA follows: TGTGCCAGCCCCGTGTTAGGCGGTGCTGAAGCTTTCTTT.

This clone was detected many times. The rearrangement joins TRBV11-2 to TRBJ2-1, with D possibly matching TRBD2 (5 bases). Germline V CDR1 and CDR2: SGHAT, FQNNGV. V was shortened by 6 bases and J by 6 bases, with 15 bases between the two germline ends. The CDR3 consists of 14 residues. The CDR3, as DNA: TGTGCCAGCAGTTCCCGAACTAGATTCAATGAGCAGTTCTTC. It codes for CASSSRTRFNEQFF.

This clone has just a few counts. The gene calls are TRBV27 and TRBJ2-7; 12 nucleotides line up with TRBD2. The J segment lost 2 bases and the V segment lost 5 bases, leaving 10 bases of the junction unmatched. There are 17 residues in the CDR3. In germline, CDR1 is MNHEY, CDR2 SMNVEV (reference sequence). DNA for the CDR3: TGTGCCAGCAGTCAACGGACTAGCGGGACCCATCCCTACGAGCAGTACTTC. Its translation: CASSQRTSGTHPYEQYF.

This clone was found a few times. This chain links TRBV11-3 with TRBJ2-2, with 9 bases lining up with TRBD1. Germline V gives CDR1 SGHNT, CDR2 YENEEA. The CDR3 runs to 15 residues. The V segment lost 4 bases and the J segment 1 base; nucleotides outside the gene matches: 1. The DNA for the CDR3 is TGTGCCAGCAGCTCGGGACAGGGGAACACCGGGGAGCTGTTTTTT. Translation gives CASSSGQGNTGELFF. Supplemented by reference TRBV11-3 and TRBJ2-2, the full variable domain reads EAGVVQSPRYKIIEKKQPVAFWCNPISGHNTLYWYLQNLGQGPELLIRYENEEAVDDSQLPKDRFSAERLKGVDSTLKIQPAELGDSAVYLCASSSGQGNTGELFFGEGSRLTVL.

In its sample, this clone was seen a few times. V and J are TRBV5-1 and TRBJ2-3; perhaps TRBD2 as D (7 bases). The CDR3 consists of 14 residues. Per the germline V gene, CDR1 is SGHRS and CDR2 is YFSETQ. V lost 5 bases and J 6 bases, leaving 16 bases between the germline ends. In nucleotides, the CDR3 is TGCGCCAGCAGTTTCGGGGGGCGGACTGATACGCAGTATTTT. Translation gives CASSFGGRTDTQYF.

CDR3 amino acids: CASSQSRDQPQHF. The CDR3 nucleotides read TGTGCCAGCAGCCAATCTAGAGATCAGCCCCAGCATTTT. The V call is TRBV16, the J call TRBJ1-5; D gene unclear. The CDR3 consists of 13 residues. Trimming took off 0 bases at V and 5 bases at J, with 5 bases between the two ends. Germline assignment: CDR1 KGHSY and CDR2 FQNENV.

The chain combines TRBV27 with TRBJ1-1, with D maybe TRBD1 (5 bases). The V end was cut by 4 bases, the J end by 1 base, with 13 bases between. The CDR3 contains 15 residues. Germline V gene sequence: CDR1 MNHEY, CDR2 SMNVEV (reference sequence). The CDR3 loop reads CASSWQGRPNTEAFF. CDR3 DNA: TGTGCCAGCAGTTGGCAGGGTCGGCCGAACACTGAAGCTTTCTTT.

This clone was seen a single time. The chain employs TRBV28 and TRBJ2-1; D unresolved. Germline V gives CDR1 MDHEN, CDR2 SYDVKM. This CDR3 comprises 14 residues. Trimming took 8 bases from V and 8 from J, leaving 19 bases between them. The CDR3, as DNA: TGTGCCAGCTTGGGTCCGAGGCCGGTGGATGAGCAGTTCTTC. Amino acids: CASLGPRPVDEQFF.

The chain joins TRBV7-9 to TRBJ1-4; 7 nucleotides agree with TRBD1. The CDR3 consists of 13 residues. CDR1 is SEHNR, CDR2 FQNEAQ, per germline (reference sequence). The CDR3 DNA sequence: TGTGCAAGCTCAAGGGGGCAGAATGAAAAACTGTTTTTT. This sequence encodes CASSRGQNEKLFF.

CDR3 sequence: CAISESMASGDYNEQFF. CDR3 sequence (DNA): TGTGCCATCAGTGAGTCGATGGCTAGCGGGGATTACAATGAGCAGTTCTTC. V is TRBV10-3 and J is TRBJ2-1; TRBD2 aligns across 9 bases. The CDR3 covers 17 residues. Germline assignment: CDR1 ENHRY and CDR2 SYGVKD. With V trimmed by 0 bases and J by 4 bases, 7 bases remained unmatched.

This sequence joins TRBV14 and TRBJ1-1; D is undetermined. The ends were cut back, 0 bases at V and 0 bases at J, with 11 bases in the middle. The germline gives CDR1 SGHDN, CDR2 FVKESK. There are 16 residues in the CDR3. The CDR3 protein is CASSQETLGVNTEAFF. Here the CDR3 DNA reads TGTGCCAGCAGCCAAGAAACCCTCGGCGTGAACACTGAAGCTTTCTTT.

The J gene is TRBJ1-1, the V gene TRBV14, with 8 bases that match TRBD1. CDR1 is SGHDN, CDR2 FVKESK, per germline. With V trimmed by 2 bases and J by 3 bases, 5 bases remained unmatched. The CDR3 is made up of 15 amino acids. CDR3 in DNA: TGTGCCAGCAGCCAAAGGACAGGGAGGGACACTGAAGCTTTCTTT. It translates to CASSQRTGRDTEAFF.

This clone was counted only a few times. The chain joins TRBV4-1 to TRBJ1-6, with D uncertain. CDR3 length equals 14 residues. Trimming left V 4 bases short and J 9 bases short, with 13 bases between. CDR1 MGHRA and CDR2 YSYEKL come from the germline V gene. CDR3: CASSPTGRTSPLHF. The CDR3 nucleotides are TGCGCCAGCAGCCCCACGGGCAGAACTTCACCCCTCCACTTT.

The chain uses TRBV28 and TRBJ2-7; D could derive from TRBD1 or TRBD2 (5 bases each). CDR1 is MDHEN and CDR2 is SYDVKM in the germline V gene. The CDR3 runs 14 residues. Trimming took 2 bases from V and 2 from J, leaving 10 bases between them. The CDR3 DNA reads TGTGCCAGCAGTTTAGAGGGGAGAACCTACGAGCAGTACTTC. This translates into CASSLEGRTYEQYF.

The chain employs TRBV11-2 and TRBJ2-3, with D tentatively TRBD1 or TRBD2 (5 bases each). The CDR3 contains 15 residues. V lost 1 base to trimming and J lost 1 base, with 9 bases between them. CDR1 is SGHAT, CDR2 FQNNGV, per germline. The CDR3 reads CASSLVRGGTDTQYF. Written as DNA, the CDR3 is TGTGCCAGCAGCTTAGTGAGAGGGGGCACAGATACGCAGTATTTT.

The gene calls are TRBV27 and TRBJ1-2; 9 bases line up with TRBD1. With V trimmed by 4 bases and J by 0 bases, 9 bases remained unmatched. The germline V gene has CDR1 MNHEY and CDR2 SMNVEV (reference sequence). The CDR3 runs 17 residues. The CDR3 region is CASSSDRGLGANYGYTF. CDR3 bases: TGTGCCAGCAGTTCCGACAGGGGGTTGGGAGCTAACTATGGCTACACCTTC.

This chain uses TRBV9 with TRBJ1-1; no definite D call. This CDR3 is built from 16 residues. V shed 4 bases and J shed 3 bases, with 19 bases lying between them. Germline CDR1 reads SGDLS; CDR2 reads YYNGEE. The CDR3 region has the DNA TGTGCCAGCAGCAGCCGTCCAAGGGCAGTAGACACTGAAGCTTTCTTT. Amino acid sequence: CASSSRPRAVDTEAFF. The variable domain in full, completed from reference TRBV9 and TRBJ1-1, reads DSGVTQTPKHLITATGQRVTLRCSPRSGDLSVYWYQQSLDQGLQFLIQYYNGEERAKGNILERFSAQQFPDLHSELNLSSLELGDSALYFCASSSRPRAVDTEAFFGQGTRLTVV.

This rearrangement joins TRBV7-3 to TRBJ2-5; D assignment may be TRBD1 or TRBD2 (5 bases each). The CDR3 has 16 amino acids. Germline V gene data show CDR1 as SGHTA and CDR2 as FQGTGA. Trimming removed 1 base at V and 4 bases at J, with 16 bases between. The CDR3 DNA follows: TGTGCCAGCAGCTTAAGTGGGGCTGTTGGGGGAGAGACCCAGTACTTC. Its translation: CASSLSGAVGGETQYF.

This clone has a handful of counts. The rearrangement uses TRBV6-4 and TRBJ2-2, with a tentative D call TRBD2 (6 bases). With 3 bases removed from V and 1 base from J, the gap between germline ends came to 15 bases. The length of the CDR3 is 17 residues. Germline values: CDR1 MRHNA, CDR2 SNTAGT. CDR3: CASSELAGSMNTGELFF. In DNA, the CDR3 is TGTGCCAGCAGTGAACTCGCGGGAAGTATGAACACCGGGGAGCTGTTTTTT.

The genes are TRBV28 and TRBJ2-7; 8 nucleotides agree with TRBD2. CDR1 and CDR2 (germline): MDHEN, SYDVKM. The junction had 9 bases not matched to a gene; V was cut back by 5 bases and J by 0 bases. This CDR3 is built from 16 residues. The CDR3 nucleotides read TGTGCCAGCAGTCCCCAAAGACTAGCGAGCTCCTACGAGCAGTACTTC. Its protein product is CASSPQRLASSYEQYF.

The rearrangement uses TRBV9 and TRBJ1-3; 9 bases line up with TRBD1. This CDR3 spans 17 amino acids. Germline trimming cut 0 bases from V and 1 base from J; bases unmatched to any gene: 5. Germline CDR1 SGDLS, CDR2 YYNGEE. DNA for the CDR3: TGTGCCAGCAGCGTAGGAGGGGGGACAGGGTCTGGAAACACCATATATTTT. Its protein is CASSVGGGTGSGNTIYF.